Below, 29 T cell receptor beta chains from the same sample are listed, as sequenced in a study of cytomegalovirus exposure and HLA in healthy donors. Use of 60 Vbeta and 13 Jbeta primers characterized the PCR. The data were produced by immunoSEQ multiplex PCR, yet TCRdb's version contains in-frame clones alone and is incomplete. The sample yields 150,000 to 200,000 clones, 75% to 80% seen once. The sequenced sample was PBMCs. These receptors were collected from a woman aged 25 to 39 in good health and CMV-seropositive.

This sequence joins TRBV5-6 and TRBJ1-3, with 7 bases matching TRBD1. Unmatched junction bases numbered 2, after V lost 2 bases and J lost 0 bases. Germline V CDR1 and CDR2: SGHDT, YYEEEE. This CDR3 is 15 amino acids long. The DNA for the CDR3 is TGTGCCAGCAGCTTCCAGGGGGTCTCTGGAAACACCATATATTTT. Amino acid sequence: CASSFQGVSGNTIYF. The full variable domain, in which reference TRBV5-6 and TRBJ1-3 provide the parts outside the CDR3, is DAGVTQSPTHLIKTRGQQVTLRCSPKSGHDTVSWYQQALGQGPQFIFQYYEEEERQRGNFPDRFSGHQFPNYSSELNVNALLLGDSALYLCASSFQGVSGNTIYFGEGSWLTVV.

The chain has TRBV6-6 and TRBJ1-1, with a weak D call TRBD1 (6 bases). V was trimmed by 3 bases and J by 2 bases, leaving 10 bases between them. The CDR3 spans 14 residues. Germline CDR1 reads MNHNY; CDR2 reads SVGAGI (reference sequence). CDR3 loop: CASSYSGDNTEAFF. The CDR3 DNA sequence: TGTGCCAGCAGTTATTCAGGGGATAACACTGAAGCTTTCTTT.

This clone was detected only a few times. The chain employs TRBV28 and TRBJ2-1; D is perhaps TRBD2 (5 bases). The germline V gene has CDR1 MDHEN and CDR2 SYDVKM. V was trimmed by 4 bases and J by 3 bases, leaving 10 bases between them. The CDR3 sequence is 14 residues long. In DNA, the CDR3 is TGTGCCAGCAGTTCCGGACTCGACTACAATGAGCAGTTCTTC. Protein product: CASSSGLDYNEQFF.

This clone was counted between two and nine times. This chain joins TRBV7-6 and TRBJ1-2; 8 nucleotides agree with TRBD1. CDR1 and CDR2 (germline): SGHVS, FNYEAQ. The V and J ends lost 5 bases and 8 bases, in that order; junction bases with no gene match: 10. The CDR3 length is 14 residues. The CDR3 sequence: CASSPRDRSKGYTF. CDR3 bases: TGTGCCAGCAGCCCAAGGGACAGGAGCAAAGGCTACACCTTC.

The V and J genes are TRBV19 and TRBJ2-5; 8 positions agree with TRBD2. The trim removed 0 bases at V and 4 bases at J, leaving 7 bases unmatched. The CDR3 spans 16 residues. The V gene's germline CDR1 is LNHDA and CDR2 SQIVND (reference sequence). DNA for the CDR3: TGTGCCAGTAGTATAGATGGGCCGGGAGGGGCAGAGACCCAGTACTTC. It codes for CASSIDGPGGAETQYF.

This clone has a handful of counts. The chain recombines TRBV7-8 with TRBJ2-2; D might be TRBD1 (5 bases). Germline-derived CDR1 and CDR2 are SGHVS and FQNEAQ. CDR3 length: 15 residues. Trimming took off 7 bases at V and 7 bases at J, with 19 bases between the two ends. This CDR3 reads CASIDLGLLSGELFF. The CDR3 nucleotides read TGTGCCAGCATCGACCTGGGGCTCCTTAGCGGGGAGCTGTTTTTT. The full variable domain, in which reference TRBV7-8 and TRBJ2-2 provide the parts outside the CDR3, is GAGVSQSPRYKVAKRGQDVALRCDPISGHVSLFWYQQALGQGPEFLTYFQNEAQLDKSGLPSDRFFAERPEGSVSTLKIQRTQQEDSAVYLCASIDLGLLSGELFFGEGSRLTVL.

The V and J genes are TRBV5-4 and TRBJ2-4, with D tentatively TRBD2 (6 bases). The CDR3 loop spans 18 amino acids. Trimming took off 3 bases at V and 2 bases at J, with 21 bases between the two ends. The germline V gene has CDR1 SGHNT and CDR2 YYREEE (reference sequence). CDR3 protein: CASSWRGTDVLTKNIQYF. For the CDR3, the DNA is TGTGCCAGCAGCTGGAGAGGGACTGACGTCTTAACCAAAAACATTCAGTACTTC.

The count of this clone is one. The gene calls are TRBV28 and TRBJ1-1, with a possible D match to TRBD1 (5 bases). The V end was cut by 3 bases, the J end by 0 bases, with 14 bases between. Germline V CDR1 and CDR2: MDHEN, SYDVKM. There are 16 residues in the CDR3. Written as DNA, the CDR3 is TGTGCCAGCAGTTTGCAGGGTATAGTTATGAACACTGAAGCTTTCTTT. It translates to CASSLQGIVMNTEAFF. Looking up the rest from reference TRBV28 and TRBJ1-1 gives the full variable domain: DVKVTQSSRYLVKRTGEKVFLECVQDMDHENMFWYRQDPGLGLRLIYFSYDVKMKEKGDIPEGYSVSREKKERFSLILESASTNQTSMYLCASSLQGIVMNTEAFFGQGTRLTVV.

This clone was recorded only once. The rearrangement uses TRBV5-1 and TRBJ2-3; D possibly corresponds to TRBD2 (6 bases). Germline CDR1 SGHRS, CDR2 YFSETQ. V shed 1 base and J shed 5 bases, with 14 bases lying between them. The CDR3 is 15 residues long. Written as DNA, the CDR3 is TGCGCCAGCAGCTTGACCTCCCCCGGGGGAGATACGCAGTATTTT. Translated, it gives CASSLTSPGGDTQYF.

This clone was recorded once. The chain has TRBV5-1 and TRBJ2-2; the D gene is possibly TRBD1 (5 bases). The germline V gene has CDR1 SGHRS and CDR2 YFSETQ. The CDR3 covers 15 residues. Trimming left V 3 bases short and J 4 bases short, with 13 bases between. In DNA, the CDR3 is TGCGCCAGCAGCTCTCAGGGCGCTATCACCGGGGAGCTGTTTTTT. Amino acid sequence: CASSSQGAITGELFF.

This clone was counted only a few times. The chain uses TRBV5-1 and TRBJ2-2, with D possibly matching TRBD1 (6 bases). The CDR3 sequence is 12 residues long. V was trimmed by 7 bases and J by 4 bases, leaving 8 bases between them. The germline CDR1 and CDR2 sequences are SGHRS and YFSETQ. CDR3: CASRDTTGELFF. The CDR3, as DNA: TGCGCCAGCCGGGACACCACCGGGGAGCTGTTTTTT.

The CDR3, as DNA: TGTGCCAGCAGAAGGGACATCGTCACTGAAGCTTTCTTT. It encodes CASRRDIVTEAFF. The rearrangement joins TRBV7-2 to TRBJ1-1, with a weak D call TRBD1 (6 bases). This CDR3 is built from 13 residues. The V end was cut by 6 bases, the J end by 4 bases, with 12 bases between. Germline V CDR1 and CDR2: SGHTA, FQGNSA.

In nucleotides, the CDR3 is TGTGCCAGCAGCCAAGATTCTGCCGGGAATGAGCAGTTCTTC. This encodes CASSQDSAGNEQFF. This rearrangement joins TRBV4-2 to TRBJ2-1; D gene unclear. The CDR3 length is 14 residues. Trimming removed 0 bases from V and 7 bases from J, with 10 bases in between. The V gene's germline CDR1 is LGHNA and CDR2 YNFKEQ.

CDR3 residues: CASSWGVFPTDTQYF. In DNA form, the CDR3 reads TGTGCCTCCTCTTGGGGGGTCTTTCCCACAGATACGCAGTATTTT. The V and J genes are TRBV30 and TRBJ2-3; a weak D match, TRBD2 (6 bases). This CDR3 spans 15 amino acids. With 7 bases removed from V and 2 bases from J, the gap between germline ends came to 19 bases. The germline CDR1 and CDR2 sequences are GTSNPN and SVGIG (reference sequence).

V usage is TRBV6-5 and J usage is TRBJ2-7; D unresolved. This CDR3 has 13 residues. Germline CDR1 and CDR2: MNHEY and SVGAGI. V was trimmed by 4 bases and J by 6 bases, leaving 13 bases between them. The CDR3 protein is CASSFSRVGEQYF. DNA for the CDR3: TGTGCCAGCAGTTTCTCTAGAGTCGGCGAGCAGTACTTC.

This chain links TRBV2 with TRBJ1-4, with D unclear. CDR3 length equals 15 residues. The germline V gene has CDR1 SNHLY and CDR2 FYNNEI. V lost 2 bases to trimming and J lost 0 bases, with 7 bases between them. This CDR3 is CASSETAATNEKLFF. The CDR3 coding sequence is TGTGCCAGCAGTGAAACAGCAGCAACTAATGAAAAACTGTTTTTT.

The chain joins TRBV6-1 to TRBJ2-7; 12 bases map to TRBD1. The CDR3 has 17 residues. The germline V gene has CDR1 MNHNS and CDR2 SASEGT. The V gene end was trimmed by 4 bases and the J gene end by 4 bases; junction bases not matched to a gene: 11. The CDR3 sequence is CASSGPGDRGQLYEQYF. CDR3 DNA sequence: TGTGCCAGCAGTGGCCCTGGGGACAGGGGGCAGCTTTACGAGCAGTACTTC.

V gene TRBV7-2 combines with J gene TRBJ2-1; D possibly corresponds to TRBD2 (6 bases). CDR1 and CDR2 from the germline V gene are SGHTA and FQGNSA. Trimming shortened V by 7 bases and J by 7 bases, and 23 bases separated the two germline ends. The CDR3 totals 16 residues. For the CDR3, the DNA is TGTGCCAGCACCCTATTCGGGAGCCTTAGGATAAATGAGCAGTTCTTC. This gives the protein CASTLFGSLRINEQFF.

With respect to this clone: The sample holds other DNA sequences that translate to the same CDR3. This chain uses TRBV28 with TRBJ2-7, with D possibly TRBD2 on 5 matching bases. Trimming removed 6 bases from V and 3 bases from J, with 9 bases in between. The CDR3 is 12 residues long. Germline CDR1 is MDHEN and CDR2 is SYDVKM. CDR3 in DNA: TGTGCCAGCAGGGACTCAAACTACGAGCAGTACTTC. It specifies CASRDSNYEQYF.

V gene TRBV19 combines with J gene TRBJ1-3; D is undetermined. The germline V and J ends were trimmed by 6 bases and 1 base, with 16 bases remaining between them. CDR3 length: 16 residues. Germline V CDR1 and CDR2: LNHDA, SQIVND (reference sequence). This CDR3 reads CASSAEGVRSGNTIYF. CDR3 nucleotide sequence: TGTGCCAGTAGCGCAGAGGGCGTCCGATCTGGAAACACCATATATTTT.

The CDR3: CASRAGQGSTEAFF. The CDR3 nucleotides read TGTGCCAGTAGAGCGGGACAGGGAAGCACTGAAGCTTTCTTT. The rearrangement links TRBV19 to TRBJ1-1, with TRBD1 matching over 9 bases. From germline, CDR1 is LNHDA and CDR2 SQIVND (reference sequence). This CDR3 comprises 14 residues. V shed 6 bases and J 4 bases; nucleotides not matched to a gene: 6.

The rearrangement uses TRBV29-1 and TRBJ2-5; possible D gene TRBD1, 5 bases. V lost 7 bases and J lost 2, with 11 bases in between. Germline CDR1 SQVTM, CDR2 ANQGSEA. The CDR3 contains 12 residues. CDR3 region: CSAGQGQETQYF. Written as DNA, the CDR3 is TGCAGCGCAGGACAAGGACAAGAGACCCAGTACTTC.

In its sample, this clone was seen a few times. CDR3 in amino acids: CASRVAGGGNEQYF. In nucleotides, the CDR3 is TGTGCCAGCAGGGTAGCGGGAGGGGGAAACGAGCAGTACTTC. The chain couples TRBV27 to TRBJ2-7, with 11 bases identical to TRBD2. This CDR3 is 14 amino acids long. Trimming cost V 6 bases and J 5 bases; bases outside gene matches: 6. CDR1 is MNHEY, CDR2 SMNVEV, per germline (reference sequence).

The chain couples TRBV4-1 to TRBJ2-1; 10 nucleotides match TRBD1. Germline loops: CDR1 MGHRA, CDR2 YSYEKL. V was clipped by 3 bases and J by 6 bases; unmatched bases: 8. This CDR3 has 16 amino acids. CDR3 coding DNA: TGCGCCAGCAGCCAGCCGTCCCGGGACAGGGGCAATGAGCAGTTCTTC. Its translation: CASSQPSRDRGNEQFF.

The CDR3 region is CASKGWTSYEQYF. As DNA, the CDR3 is TGCGCCAGCAAGGGGTGGACCTCCTACGAGCAGTACTTC. This chain links TRBV5-1 with TRBJ2-7; tentative D call: TRBD1 (5 bases). This CDR3 is built from 13 residues. Germline assignment: CDR1 SGHRS and CDR2 YFSETQ. Trimming removed 6 bases at V and 0 bases at J, with 10 bases between.

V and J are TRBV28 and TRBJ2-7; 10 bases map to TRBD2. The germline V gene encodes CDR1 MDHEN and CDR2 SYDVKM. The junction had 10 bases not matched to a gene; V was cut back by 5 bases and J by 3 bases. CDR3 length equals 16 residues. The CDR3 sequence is CASSIERGGLGYEQYF. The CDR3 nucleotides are TGTGCCAGCAGTATAGAGCGGGGGGGCCTCGGCTACGAGCAGTACTTC.

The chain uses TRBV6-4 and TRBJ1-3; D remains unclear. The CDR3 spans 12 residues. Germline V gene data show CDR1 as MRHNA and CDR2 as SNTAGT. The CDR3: CAGGQVGNTIYF. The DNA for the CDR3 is TGTGCGGGTGGGCAGGTCGGAAACACCATATATTTT.

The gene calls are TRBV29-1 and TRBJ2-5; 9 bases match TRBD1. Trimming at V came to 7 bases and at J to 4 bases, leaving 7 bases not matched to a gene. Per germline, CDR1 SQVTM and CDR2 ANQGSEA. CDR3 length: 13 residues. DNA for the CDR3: TGCAGCGCCCCGGGACAGGGAGCAGAGACCCAGTACTTC. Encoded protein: CSAPGQGAETQYF. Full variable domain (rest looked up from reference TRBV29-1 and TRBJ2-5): SAVISQKPSRDICQRGTSLTIQCQVDSQVTMMFWYRQQPGQSLTLIATANQGSEATYESGFVIDKFPISRPNLTFSTLTVSNMSPEDSSIYLCSAPGQGAETQYFGPGTRLLVL.

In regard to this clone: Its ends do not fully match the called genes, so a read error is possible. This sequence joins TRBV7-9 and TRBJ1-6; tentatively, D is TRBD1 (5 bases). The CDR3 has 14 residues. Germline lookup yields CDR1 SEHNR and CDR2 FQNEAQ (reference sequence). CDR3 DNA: TGTTCCAGCAGGTTTACAGGAGATAATTCACCCCTCCACTTT. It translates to CSSRFTGDNSPLHF.